Below are 28 T cell receptor beta chains sequenced from a single sample in a study of regulatory T cells in long-lasting Graves disease. Investigators prepared the TCR beta libraries by applying iRepertoire HTBI primers and Arm-PCR of CDR3 regions. MiXCR, applied by TCRdb to the multiplex PCR reads, yields one record per CDR3 protein. The sample yields under 500,000 distinct CDR3 sequences, 15% to 20% seen once. Noted time point: newly diagnosed GD, antithyroid drugs for less than 3 months. RNA from PBMCs was the source of the TCR library. This sample was also put to use in a study of T cells in Graves' hyperthyroidism and ophthalmopathy.

The source was peripheral blood mononuclear cells (PBMCs), collected at new diagnosis, from a patient treated with antithyroid drugs. The source of these receptors is a woman in her 30s with Graves disease.

V gene TRBV5-1 combines with J gene TRBJ2-7; 7 positions match TRBD1. CDR1 and CDR2 (germline): SGHRS, YFSETQ. With 0 bases clipped from V and 1 base from J, the junction kept 4 bases outside the gene matches. The CDR3 has 15 residues. In DNA form, the CDR3 reads TGCGCCAGCAGCTTGGTGCACAGGGGTTCCTACGAGCAGTACTTC. Translation gives CASSLVHRGSYEQYF.

There are many counts of this clonotype. CDR3 coding DNA: TGTGCCAGCAGCTTAACTAGCGTTCAAACCGGGGAGCTGTTTTTT. Protein sequence: CASSLTSVQTGELFF. The rearrangement links TRBV5-4 to TRBJ2-2; 7 bases fit TRBD2. The V and J ends lost 2 bases and 5 bases, in that order; junction bases with no gene match: 6. Per the germline V gene, CDR1 is SGHNT and CDR2 is YYREEE (reference sequence). The CDR3 length is 15 residues.

This clonotype has ten or more counts. This rearrangement joins TRBV28 to TRBJ2-5; perhaps D is TRBD1 or TRBD2 (6 bases each). The CDR3 is 14 residues long. Between the trimmed V and J ends, which lost 6 bases and 4 bases, there was a span of 15 bases. Germline assignment: CDR1 MDHEN and CDR2 SYDVKM. In DNA, the CDR3 is TGTGCCAGCAGGCCTACTCGGGGGCCAGAGACCCAGTACTTC. This gives the protein CASRPTRGPETQYF. Full variable domain (outside the CDR3, taken from reference TRBV28 and TRBJ2-5): DVKVTQSSRYLVKRTGEKVFLECVQDMDHENMFWYRQDPGLGLRLIYFSYDVKMKEKGDIPEGYSVSREKKERFSLILESASTNQTSMYLCASRPTRGPETQYFGPGTRLLVL.

This clonotype was seen repeatedly, ten times or more. The chain couples TRBV7-9 to TRBJ1-1; 9 nucleotides match TRBD1. The junction had 16 bases not matched to a gene; V was cut back by 4 bases and J by 7 bases. Per germline, CDR1 SEHNR and CDR2 FQNEAQ (reference sequence). This CDR3 has 17 amino acids. CDR3 DNA: TGTGCCAGCAGCTCTGACAGACTGGGACAGGGTAACCGTGAAGCTTTCTTT. It codes for CASSSDRLGQGNREAFF. The full variable domain, in which reference TRBV7-9 and TRBJ1-1 provide the parts outside the CDR3, is DTGVSQNPRHKITKRGQNVTFRCDPISEHNRLYWYRQTLGQGPEFLTYFQNEAQLEKSRLLSDRFSAERPKGSFSTLEIQRTEQGDSAMYLCASSSDRLGQGNREAFFGQGTRLTVV.

As concerns this clonotype: This may come from a read error, since a much larger clone is one base off. The J gene is TRBJ1-5, the V gene TRBV10-3, with 8 nucleotides matching TRBD1. This CDR3 spans 14 amino acids. Looked up from germline, CDR1 is ENHRY and CDR2 is SYGVKD. The chain's CDR3 is CTIRGQGEHQPQHF. CDR3 in DNA: TGTACCATCAGGGGGCAGGGAGAACATCAGCCCCAGCATTTT.

The J gene is TRBJ2-2, the V gene TRBV5-1; weak D call: TRBD2 (5 bases). The V end lost 3 bases, the J end lost 6 bases, and 12 bases lay between the germline ends. Germline CDR1 and CDR2: SGHRS and YFSETQ. CDR3 length: 14 amino acids. CDR3 region: CASSSGSSAGELFF. CDR3 bases: TGCGCCAGCAGCTCGGGAAGCAGCGCCGGGGAGCTGTTTTTT.

This clonotype came up a few times. The V gene is TRBV27, the J gene TRBJ1-1; the D gene is possibly TRBD1 (6 bases). Germline CDR1 reads MNHEY; CDR2 reads SMNVEV (reference sequence). V was cut by 3 bases and J by 0 bases, with 8 bases left in between. The CDR3 runs to 14 residues. This chain's CDR3 is CASSFGQMNTEAFF. CDR3 in DNA: TGTGCCAGCAGTTTCGGACAGATGAACACTGAAGCTTTCTTT.

This clonotype was observed at least ten times. The CDR3 reads CASTGRYGNEQFF. The DNA for the CDR3 is TGTGCCAGCACCGGGAGGTACGGGAATGAGCAGTTCTTC. J is TRBJ2-1 and V is TRBV27; TRBD2 matches at 7 bases. The CDR3 sequence is 13 residues long. The germline V gene has CDR1 MNHEY and CDR2 SMNVEV (reference sequence). V trimming: 7 bases; J trimming: 7 bases; junction bases outside the gene matches: 7.

Ten or more counts support this clonotype. This rearrangement joins TRBV12-3 or TRBV12-4 to TRBJ2-5; D ambiguous. The CDR3 consists of 14 residues. Trimming took 3 bases from V and 5 from J, leaving 13 bases between them. This chain's CDR3 is CASSLRTFRETQYF. CDR3 coding DNA: TGTGCCAGCAGTTTGAGGACGTTTAGGGAGACCCAGTACTTC.

This clonotype was counted only a few times. The V and J genes are TRBV9 and TRBJ2-7; possible D gene TRBD1, 5 bases. The length of the CDR3 is 15 residues. The V end lost 2 bases, the J end lost 4 bases, and 16 bases lay between the germline ends. From germline, CDR1 is SGDLS and CDR2 YYNGEE. CDR3 DNA sequence: TGTGCCAGCAGCGTGGGGCCGTACAGAGAATACGAGCAGTACTTC. Translated, it gives CASSVGPYREYEQYF.

The chain couples TRBV6-2 or TRBV6-3 to TRBJ2-1, with D possibly TRBD2 on 6 matching bases. V lost 5 bases and J lost 4, with 15 bases in between. Germline V gene sequence: CDR1 MNHEY, CDR2 SVGEGT. This CDR3 is built from 15 residues. CDR3 region: CASSPPGVAYNEQFF. As DNA, the CDR3 is TGTGCCAGCAGTCCCCCGGGGGTCGCTTACAATGAGCAGTTCTTC.

This clonotype occurred a few times. This chain joins TRBV18 and TRBJ2-5, with D possibly matching TRBD1 (6 bases). Between the trimmed V and J ends, which lost 0 bases and 2 bases, there was a span of 10 bases. In germline, CDR1 is KGHSH, CDR2 LQKENI. The CDR3 extends over 15 amino acids. The CDR3 coding sequence is TGTGCCAGCTCACCACCGGCCACAGGGCAAGAGACCCAGTACTTC. Translation: CASSPPATGQETQYF.

This clonotype was seen many times. The chain recombines TRBV5-1 with TRBJ2-3; 10 bases fit TRBD2. V dropped 3 bases and J dropped 3; count of bases not matched to a gene: 10. Germline V gives CDR1 SGHRS, CDR2 YFSETQ. The CDR3 runs 17 residues. The CDR3 sequence is CASSSFLAGVWTDTQYF. CDR3 DNA: TGCGCCAGCAGCTCATTTCTAGCGGGAGTATGGACAGATACGCAGTATTTT.

This clonotype was recorded many times. The rearrangement links TRBV11-3 to TRBJ2-3, with D maybe TRBD2 (5 bases). CDR3 length: 13 amino acids. V shed 3 bases and J shed 4 bases, with 8 bases lying between them. The germline gives CDR1 SGHNT, CDR2 YENEEA. As DNA, the CDR3 is TGTGCCAGCAGCTTTGGGAGTCCAGATACGCAGTATTTT. It codes for CASSFGSPDTQYF.

This clonotype showed up many times. The rearrangement joins TRBV27 to TRBJ2-1, with 8 bases that match TRBD1. V was pared by 6 bases and J by 4 bases, with 5 bases of the junction left unmatched. The CDR3 spans 14 residues. The germline V gene encodes CDR1 MNHEY and CDR2 SMNVEV (reference sequence). The CDR3 loop reads CASSAGTGYNEQFF. The CDR3 coding sequence is TGTGCCAGCAGCGCCGGGACAGGATACAATGAGCAGTTCTTC.

This clonotype occurred many times. The chain employs TRBV12-3 or TRBV12-4 and TRBJ1-4, with TRBD1 matching 9 bases. The CDR3 has 17 residues. Trimming removed 1 base from V and 8 bases from J; junction bases left unmatched: 11. CDR3 in DNA: TGTGCCAGCAGTTTAGGTCTTGTGGGACAGGGTGGGGAAAAACTGTTTTTT. It translates to CASSLGLVGQGGEKLFF.

This clonotype has at least ten counts. This chain connects TRBV7-9 to TRBJ2-5; maybe TRBD2 (6 bases). V was pared by 1 base and J by 5 bases, with 11 bases between. From germline, CDR1 is SEHNR and CDR2 FQNEAQ (reference sequence). The CDR3 is made up of 14 amino acids. CDR3 residues: CASSLGGGGETQYF. The CDR3 nucleotides read TGTGCCAGCAGCTTAGGGGGAGGTGGTGAGACCCAGTACTTC.

This clonotype appeared many times. CDR3 coding DNA: TGTGCCAGCACCCCCGAGTGGGGGGATACGCAGTATTTT. Amino acids: CASTPEWGDTQYF. V gene TRBV7-3 combines with J gene TRBJ2-3; D is tentatively TRBD1 or TRBD2 (5 bases each). Germline-derived CDR1 and CDR2 are SGHTA and FQGTGA. CDR3 length equals 13 residues. With 7 bases removed from V and 6 bases from J, the gap between germline ends came to 14 bases.

Turning to this clonotype: A much larger clone lies one base from this, so it may be a read error. This chain joins TRBV6-2 or TRBV6-3 and TRBJ2-1, with a weak D call TRBD2 (7 bases). The CDR3 is 15 amino acids. CDR1 is MNHEY, CDR2 SVGEGT, per germline. The CDR3 is CAGSKEAGQFNEQFF. The CDR3 bases are TGTGCCGGCAGCAAAGAAGCGGGACAATTTAATGAGCAGTTCTTC.

The rearrangement uses TRBV5-1 and TRBJ1-2; D gene uncertain. Germline loops: CDR1 SGHRS, CDR2 YFSETQ. Trimming removed 7 bases from V and 5 bases from J, with 0 bases in between. This CDR3 has 8 amino acids. The CDR3 DNA is TGCGCCAGCTATGGCTACACCTTC. Translated, it gives CASYGYTF.

In its sample, this clonotype was seen many times. V and J are TRBV7-9 and TRBJ2-7; D not certain. This CDR3 is 12 amino acids long. The V end lost 0 bases, the J end lost 4 bases, and 4 bases lay between the germline ends. Germline CDR1 SEHNR, CDR2 FQNEAQ (reference sequence). CDR3 amino acids: CASSLANYEQYF. The CDR3, as DNA: TGTGCCAGCAGCTTAGCAAATTACGAGCAGTACTTC.

This clonotype was seen many times. This sequence joins TRBV28 and TRBJ2-1, with 7 bases that match TRBD2. The CDR3 has 17 amino acids. The germline V gene encodes CDR1 MDHEN and CDR2 SYDVKM. The trim removed 6 bases at V and 0 bases at J, leaving 11 bases unmatched. CDR3 loop: CASSPIGGGSSYNEQFF. In nucleotides, the CDR3 is TGTGCCAGCAGCCCCATCGGGGGAGGGAGCTCCTACAATGAGCAGTTCTTC.

This clonotype was counted many times. The chain joins TRBV6-1 to TRBJ2-3, with 7 positions matching TRBD2. The CDR3 sequence is 18 residues long. The V gene's germline CDR1 is MNHNS and CDR2 SASEGT. V shed 0 bases and J 2 bases; nucleotides not matched to a gene: 11. The CDR3 spells CASSEAGGGSPTTDTQYF. In nucleotides, the CDR3 is TGTGCCAGCAGTGAAGCGGGGGGGGGGTCCCCCACCACAGATACGCAGTATTTT.

About this clonotype itself: The junction does not match germline at one end; this may be a read error. The chain combines TRBV10-2 with TRBJ1-6; D gene unclear. Per the germline V gene, CDR1 is WSHSY and CDR2 is SAAADI. The CDR3 loop spans 15 amino acids. The CDR3 nucleotides read TGCGCCAGCATATCCGAGAGCTCCTATAATTCACCCCTCCATTTT. Protein product: CASISESSYNSPLHF.

In this sample, this clonotype turned up many times. V and J are TRBV12-5 and TRBJ2-5; TRBD2 matches 13 bases. Trimming removed 2 bases from V and 3 bases from J; junction bases left unmatched: 3. There are 16 residues in the CDR3. CDR1 is LGHNT, CDR2 FRNRAP, per germline. The CDR3 region is CASGLSGTSGKETQYF. In nucleotides, the CDR3 is TGTGCTAGTGGTTTGTCTGGGACTAGCGGGAAAGAGACCCAGTACTTC. Full variable domain (outside the CDR3, taken from reference TRBV12-5 and TRBJ2-5): DARVTQTPRHKVTEMGQEVTMRCQPILGHNTVFWYRQTMMQGLELLAYFRNRAPLDDSGMPKDRFSAEMPDATLATLKIQPSEPRDSAVYFCASGLSGTSGKETQYFGPGTRLLVL.

The sample holds many counts of this clonotype. This chain connects TRBV6-2 or TRBV6-3 to TRBJ2-1; a possible D gene is TRBD2 (5 bases). Trimming stripped 5 bases from V and 0 bases from J, with 20 bases between. Germline loops: CDR1 MNHEY, CDR2 SVGEGT. The length of the CDR3 is 18 residues. The CDR3 reads CASSDPFRADSSYNEQFF. CDR3 nucleotides: TGTGCCAGCAGTGACCCGTTTCGAGCGGATAGCTCCTACAATGAGCAGTTCTTC.

This clonotype was counted many times. The gene calls are TRBV7-8 and TRBJ2-1; TRBD2 matches 15 bases. The CDR3 sequence is 18 residues long. Trimming cost V 3 bases and J 6 bases; bases outside gene matches: 9. Germline V gene sequence: CDR1 SGHVS, CDR2 FQNEAQ. The CDR3 spells CASSFYGLAGGLSNEQFF. CDR3 in DNA: TGTGCCAGCAGCTTCTATGGACTAGCGGGAGGGCTCAGCAATGAGCAGTTCTTC.

This clonotype has at least ten counts. The chain has TRBV7-8 and TRBJ1-6; a possible D gene is TRBD1 (6 bases). This CDR3 region has 16 residues. Germline values: CDR1 SGHVS, CDR2 FQNEAQ. Trimming removed 5 bases at V and 6 bases at J, with 17 bases between. Written as DNA, the CDR3 is TGTGCCAGCAGCATTCCTTCCGGCAGGGGTAATTCACCCCTCCACTTT. This codes for CASSIPSGRGNSPLHF.